The T cell receptor beta chain under discussion was sequenced for a study of cytomegalovirus exposure and HLA in healthy donors. Overall study context: Clustering assigned about 80% of the 350 to 400 genotyped donors to the Caucasian-associated ancestry cluster.

The PCR made use of 60 Vbeta and 13 Jbeta primers. Data came from immunoSEQ multiplex PCR; TCRdb stores just in-frame clones and leaves some out. The sample has roughly 100,000 clones, around 86% seen once. Per the germline V gene, CDR1 is MNHNY and CDR2 is SVGAGI (reference sequence). This CDR3 has 15 amino acids. Trimming left V 10 bases short and J 7 bases short, with 25 bases between. V gene TRBV6-6 combines with J gene TRBJ1-2, with D unresolved. The receptor comes from a man aged 30-40 years in good health and CMV-seropositive. The sample taken for sequencing was PBMCs. The CDR3: CAIRISGPTGSGYTF. CDR3 nucleotide sequence: TGTGCCATCCGAATCTCCGGGCCCACCGGGAGTGGCTACACCTTC.